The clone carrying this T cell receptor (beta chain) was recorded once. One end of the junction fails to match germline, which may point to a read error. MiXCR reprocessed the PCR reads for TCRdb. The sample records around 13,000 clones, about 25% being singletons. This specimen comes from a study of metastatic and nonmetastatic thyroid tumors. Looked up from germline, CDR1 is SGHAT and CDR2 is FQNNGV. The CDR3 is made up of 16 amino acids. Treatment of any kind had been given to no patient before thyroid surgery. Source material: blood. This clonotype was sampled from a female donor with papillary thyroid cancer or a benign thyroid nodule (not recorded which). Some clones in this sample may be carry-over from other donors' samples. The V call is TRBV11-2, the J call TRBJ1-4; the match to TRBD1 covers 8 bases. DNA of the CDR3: TGCGCCAGCAGCCAATGGGGACAGGTGGGCGGTGAAAAACTGTTTTTT. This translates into CASSQWGQVGGEKLFF.